The 32 T cell receptor beta chains below were found in one sample sequenced in a study of blood T cell repertoires in COVID-19. Profiled with immunoSEQ multiplex PCR; TCRdb holds only in-frame clones, not every one. The sample includes roughly 100,000 clones, roughly nine tenths of them seen just once. Sequencing was carried out using peripheral blood. These receptors were taken from a human donor in a cohort sampled during active COVID-19.

V is TRBV23-1 and J is TRBJ1-5; 9 bases match TRBD1. TRBV23-1 is filed as an ORF, its function uncertain. The CDR3 has 15 amino acids. J gave up 6 bases and V 0 bases, and 3 bases lay outside the gene matches. Here the CDR3 DNA reads TGCGCCAGCAGTCAATCGGGGACAGGGCCTCAGCCCCAGCATTTT. This gives the protein CASSQSGTGPQPQHF.

The chain has TRBV5-6 and TRBJ2-1; TRBD1 might be the D (6 bases). The V gene lost 4 bases and the J gene lost 2 bases, with 13 bases spanning the gap. The CDR3 has 15 residues. CDR1 SGHDT and CDR2 YYEEEE come from the germline V gene. CDR3 in amino acids: CASSLGAGTYNEQFF. The DNA of the CDR3 is TGTGCCAGCAGCCTGGGGGCAGGGACCTACAATGAGCAGTTCTTC.

This sequence joins TRBV11-1 and TRBJ1-2; D not resolved. V lost 1 base and J 8 bases, leaving 14 bases between the germline ends. CDR3 size: 14 residues. The V gene's germline CDR1 is SGHAT and CDR2 FQDESV (reference sequence). CDR3 nucleotides: TGTGCCAGCAGCTTAGTCCCGGGCACGGGGGGCTACACCTTC. This sequence encodes CASSLVPGTGGYTF.

The chain combines TRBV3-1 (or the pseudogene TRBV3-2) with TRBJ2-5; D remains ambiguous. Germline V gene data show CDR1 as LGHDT and CDR2 as YNNKEL (reference sequence). The V end was cut by 4 bases, the J end by 5 bases, with 11 bases between. This CDR3 has 13 amino acids. This CDR3 reads CASSRRRRETQYF. In DNA, the CDR3 is TGTGCCAGCAGCCGGCGGAGAAGGGAGACCCAGTACTTC.

This chain links TRBV19 with TRBJ1-2; possibly TRBD1 for D (6 bases). Germline V CDR1 and CDR2: LNHDA, SQIVND (reference sequence). Trimming left V 2 bases short and J 0 bases short, with 10 bases between. This CDR3 region has 15 residues. The CDR3 sequence is CASSIRRTANYGYTF. CDR3 DNA: TGTGCCAGTAGTATAAGAAGGACAGCTAACTATGGCTACACCTTC. Using reference TRBV19 and TRBJ1-2 for the parts outside the CDR3, the full variable domain is DGGITQSPKYLFRKEGQNVTLSCEQNLNHDAMYWYRQDPGQGLRLIYYSQIVNDFQKGDIAEGYSVSREKKESFPLTVTSAQKNPTAFYLCASSIRRTANYGYTFGSGTRLTVV.

V gene TRBV4-1 combines with J gene TRBJ2-7; 7 bases map to TRBD2. This CDR3 has 15 amino acids. Germline CDR1 and CDR2: MGHRA and YSYEKL. V gave up 2 bases and J gave up 6 bases; unmatched junction bases: 10. The DNA of the CDR3 is TGCGCCAGCAGCCAAACAGCGGGAACGCACGGCGAGCAGTACTTC. This encodes CASSQTAGTHGEQYF.

J is TRBJ2-7 and V is TRBV27; 7 bases line up with TRBD2. Trimming removed 4 bases from V and 1 base from J; junction bases left unmatched: 7. CDR1 MNHEY and CDR2 SMNVEV come from the germline V gene (reference sequence). The CDR3 contains 15 residues. For the CDR3, the DNA is TGTGCCAGCAGTTCCCTGACTAGCCCTTCCTACGAGCAGTACTTC. As protein: CASSSLTSPSYEQYF.

The chain has TRBV6-1 and TRBJ2-1; 9 nucleotides line up with TRBD2. Unmatched junction bases numbered 4, after V lost 3 bases and J lost 7 bases. The CDR3 consists of 14 residues. Germline-derived CDR1 and CDR2 are MNHNS and SASEGT. The CDR3 is CASSERGRGNEQFF. The CDR3 region has the DNA TGTGCCAGCAGTGAGCGCGGGAGGGGGAATGAGCAGTTCTTC.

This clone was picked up a small number of times. V gene TRBV28 combines with J gene TRBJ1-6; the match to TRBD1 covers 11 bases. The CDR3 sequence is 16 residues long. The V gene's germline CDR1 is MDHEN and CDR2 SYDVKM. J was trimmed by 7 bases and V by 6 bases; bases with no gene match: 8. The CDR3 DNA sequence: TGTGCCAGCAGCGGCCGGACAGGGGGCGCAAATTCACCCCTCCACTTT. Its protein product is CASSGRTGGANSPLHF.

The chain has TRBV4-1 and TRBJ1-2, with D maybe TRBD1 (6 bases). The germline gives CDR1 MGHRA, CDR2 YSYEKL. V was shortened by 0 bases and J by 5 bases, with 10 bases between the two germline ends. The CDR3 length is 14 residues. In DNA form, the CDR3 reads TGCGCCAGCAGCCAAGATCAGGACAGATATGGCTACACCTTC. Protein product: CASSQDQDRYGYTF.

The chain links TRBV29-1 to TRBJ2-5; 8 bases are shared with TRBD1. CDR3 length equals 16 residues. Trimming at V came to 4 bases and at J to 4 bases, leaving 14 bases not matched to a gene. Germline V CDR1 and CDR2: SQVTM, ANQGSEA. CDR3 protein: CSVAGQGPGRGETQYF. The CDR3 nucleotides read TGCAGCGTTGCCGGACAGGGTCCAGGTCGCGGAGAGACCCAGTACTTC.

The CDR3 here is CASSLGRGWTREQYF. The CDR3 DNA reads TGTGCCAGCAGCTTAGGGCGGGGGTGGACTCGCGAGCAGTACTTC. The chain has TRBV11-2 and TRBJ2-7, with 7 bases that match TRBD2. The V and J ends lost 1 base and 6 bases, in that order; junction bases with no gene match: 9. Germline CDR1 SGHAT, CDR2 FQNNGV. CDR3 length: 15 residues.

The chain uses TRBV7-6 and TRBJ1-1; TRBD1 aligns across 7 bases. V lost 5 bases and J lost 8; bases outside the gene matches: 8. CDR3 length: 13 amino acids. CDR1 is SGHVS and CDR2 is FNYEAQ in the germline V gene. Here the CDR3 DNA reads TGTGCCAGCAGCGGGGGACAGAACTACGAAGCTTTCTTT. It specifies CASSGGQNYEAFF.

The rearrangement uses TRBV4-2 and TRBJ2-7; a possible D gene is TRBD2 (6 bases). The CDR3 has 15 residues. Germline V gene data show CDR1 as LGHNA and CDR2 as YNFKEQ. The V and J ends lost 1 base and 6 bases respectively, with 16 bases between them. The CDR3 bases are TGTGCCAGCAGCCAAGCCCGGGACTCCCCCCTCGAGCAGTACTTC. Its translation: CASSQARDSPLEQYF.

V is TRBV28 and J is TRBJ1-2; D is ambiguous. In germline, CDR1 is MDHEN, CDR2 SYDVKM. V dropped 4 bases and J dropped 7 bases, with 10 bases sitting between them. The CDR3 runs to 12 residues. The chain's CDR3 is CASSSPESGYTF. DNA of the CDR3: TGTGCCAGCAGTTCCCCCGAGAGTGGCTACACCTTC.

In this sample, this clone turned up a few times. The chain couples TRBV10-3 to TRBJ1-5; perhaps TRBD1 as D (6 bases). CDR1 is ENHRY, CDR2 SYGVKD, per germline. V lost 3 bases and J 0 bases, leaving 12 bases between the germline ends. The CDR3 consists of 16 residues. The DNA of the CDR3 is TGTGCCATCAGTGAAAGGGACACAATTAGCAATCAGCCCCAGCATTTT. This codes for CAISERDTISNQPQHF.

The table lists this clone with a count of one. In DNA, the CDR3 is TGCGCCAGCAGCTACCAGGGGGCAACTAATGAAAAACTGTTTTTT. This encodes CASSYQGATNEKLFF. The chain has TRBV5-1 and TRBJ1-4; 7 positions match TRBD1. Per the germline V gene, CDR1 is SGHRS and CDR2 is YFSETQ. The trim removed 3 bases at V and 0 bases at J, leaving 2 bases unmatched. The CDR3 consists of 15 residues.

The chain uses TRBV3-1 (or the pseudogene TRBV3-2) and TRBJ1-1, with TRBD1 matching 8 bases. This CDR3 is built from 16 residues. Germline values: CDR1 LGHDT, CDR2 YNNKEL (reference sequence). The junction had 10 bases not matched to a gene; V was cut back by 6 bases and J by 1 base. CDR3 coding DNA: TGTGCCAGCAGACCTAGAGAAACAGGGGGGAACACTGAAGCTTTCTTT. Amino acid sequence: CASRPRETGGNTEAFF.

This clone was observed a single time. This chain connects TRBV30 to TRBJ1-2; 8 positions match TRBD1. Germline values: CDR1 GTSNPN, CDR2 SVGIG (reference sequence). Trimming removed 3 bases from V and 7 bases from J; junction bases left unmatched: 4. The CDR3 has 12 residues. CDR3 sequence reads: CAWRDRVAGYTF. Here the CDR3 DNA reads TGTGCCTGGAGGGACAGGGTGGCTGGCTACACCTTC.

This chain connects TRBV10-3 to TRBJ1-4; no definite D call. The CDR3 covers 12 residues. Trimming pared 6 bases from V and 7 bases from J, leaving 9 bases between. Germline V gene lookup returns CDR1 ENHRY and CDR2 SYGVKD. The CDR3, as DNA: TGTGCCATCAGAAACGAGGGTGAAAAACTGTTTTTT. Protein sequence: CAIRNEGEKLFF.

The chain combines TRBV29-1 with TRBJ2-7; 8 nucleotides align to TRBD2. CDR1 SQVTM and CDR2 ANQGSEA come from the germline V gene. The CDR3 is made up of 13 amino acids. Trimming cost V 7 bases and J 4 bases; bases outside gene matches: 9. The CDR3 sequence is CSARGGGGYEQYF. The CDR3 DNA is TGCAGCGCCCGGGGGGGTGGTGGGTACGAGCAGTACTTC.

The genes are TRBV28 and TRBJ2-3; 11 bases line up with TRBD2. Losses at the gene ends were 3 bases for V and 0 bases for J; bases not matched to a gene: 11. The CDR3 sequence is 19 residues long. Per the germline V gene, CDR1 is MDHEN and CDR2 is SYDVKM. This CDR3 is CASSFSGLAGGPSTDTQYF. DNA for the CDR3: TGTGCCAGCAGTTTTTCAGGGCTAGCGGGAGGCCCTAGCACAGATACGCAGTATTTT.

The chain recombines TRBV29-1 with TRBJ1-2, with TRBD1 matching 9 bases. The CDR3 loop spans 15 amino acids. The germline V gene encodes CDR1 SQVTM and CDR2 ANQGSEA. V trimming: 7 bases; J trimming: 6 bases; junction bases outside the gene matches: 15. CDR3 sequence: CSARTGATLTDGYTF. The DNA of the CDR3 is TGCAGCGCTCGGACAGGGGCGACCTTGACAGATGGCTACACCTTC. Full variable domain (outside the CDR3, taken from reference TRBV29-1 and TRBJ1-2): SAVISQKPSRDICQRGTSLTIQCQVDSQVTMMFWYRQQPGQSLTLIATANQGSEATYESGFVIDKFPISRPNLTFSTLTVSNMSPEDSSIYLCSARTGATLTDGYTFGSGTRLTVV.

The rearrangement joins TRBV5-6 to TRBJ2-2, with 8 bases identical to TRBD1. The CDR3 extends over 15 amino acids. V dropped 6 bases and J dropped 6; count of bases not matched to a gene: 10. Germline V gives CDR1 SGHDT, CDR2 YYEEEE. CDR3 nucleotides: TGTGCCAGCACCCGAGGACAGGGTAGAGCCGGGGAGCTGTTTTTT. Residues: CASTRGQGRAGELFF.

V and J are TRBV7-2 and TRBJ2-3, with 11 nucleotides matching TRBD2. This CDR3 contains 14 residues. Germline CDR1 and CDR2: SGHTA and FQGNSA. With V trimmed by 6 bases and J by 5 bases, 4 bases remained unmatched. CDR3 DNA sequence: TGTGCCAGCAGTCCCACTAGCGGGGGAGATACGCAGTATTTT. As protein: CASSPTSGGDTQYF.

The chain joins TRBV9 to TRBJ2-7, with 8 bases that match TRBD1. The CDR3 consists of 14 residues. CDR1 and CDR2 from the germline V gene are SGDLS and YYNGEE. J gave up 0 bases and V 3 bases, and 2 bases lay outside the gene matches. CDR3 region: CASSAGGTSYEQYF. The CDR3 coding sequence is TGTGCCAGCAGCGCAGGGGGCACCTCCTACGAGCAGTACTTC.

The V and J genes are TRBV27 and TRBJ2-4; no firm D call. CDR3 length: 14 residues. CDR1 and CDR2 (germline): MNHEY, SMNVEV (reference sequence). Between the trimmed V and J ends, which lost 3 bases and 8 bases, there was a span of 14 bases. CDR3 sequence reads: CASSLEGRGDIQYF. The CDR3 region has the DNA TGTGCCAGCAGTTTGGAAGGTCGTGGAGACATTCAGTACTTC.

This clone has only one observation. The rearrangement links TRBV5-4 to TRBJ2-5; D may be TRBD1 (6 bases). Trimming stripped 4 bases from V and 2 bases from J, with 24 bases between. Germline V lookup: CDR1 SGHNT, CDR2 YYREEE (reference sequence). This CDR3 is built from 18 residues. CDR3 bases: TGTGCCAGCAGCCCCGCCTACAGGGAAGGAGGATGGCAAGAGACCCAGTACTTC. Protein: CASSPAYREGGWQETQYF.

This sequence joins TRBV7-2 and TRBJ2-1; no definite D call. The CDR3 sequence is 15 residues long. The V end lost 1 base, the J end lost 3 bases, and 10 bases lay between the germline ends. Germline assignment: CDR1 SGHTA and CDR2 FQGNSA. CDR3 nucleotide sequence: TGTGCCAGCAGCTTAGGGGCAGGTGACTACAATGAGCAGTTCTTC. Its protein is CASSLGAGDYNEQFF.

The rearrangement joins TRBV11-2 to TRBJ2-5; 7 bases map to TRBD1. Trimming cost V 6 bases and J 2 bases; bases outside gene matches: 9. The CDR3 extends over 15 amino acids. Germline values: CDR1 SGHAT, CDR2 FQNNGV. The CDR3 coding sequence is TGTGCCAGCAGACACCCAGGGGGAGCGCAAGAGACCCAGTACTTC. Translated, it gives CASRHPGGAQETQYF.

The chain is built from TRBV18 and TRBJ1-1, with D perhaps matching TRBD1 (6 bases). Germline assignment: CDR1 KGHSH and CDR2 LQKENI. V dropped 6 bases and J dropped 4 bases, with 15 bases sitting between them. The CDR3 is 14 residues long. For the CDR3, the DNA is TGTGCCAGCTCTGGGAACAGGGTAAGCACTGAAGCTTTCTTT. Its translation is CASSGNRVSTEAFF. Variable domain in full (rest from reference TRBV18 and TRBJ1-1): NAGVMQNPRHLVRRRGQEARLRCSPMKGHSHVYWYRQLPEEGLKFMVYLQKENIIDESGMPKERFSAEFPKEGPSILRIQQVVRGDSAAYFCASSGNRVSTEAFFGQGTRLTVV.

The chain combines TRBV20-1 with TRBJ2-3; D unclear. The CDR3 is 14 residues long. Germline CDR1 and CDR2: DFQATT and SNEGSKA (reference sequence). Trimming left V 3 bases short and J 7 bases short, with 17 bases between. The CDR3 DNA reads as TGCAGTGCTAGTGTTGAGTTGGGCCGGAATACGCAGTATTTT. This translates into CSASVELGRNTQYF.